Detailed here is one T cell receptor (beta chain). Its antigen is not known. The PCR employed 60 Vbeta primers together with 13 Jbeta primers. Only in-frame clones appear in the TCRdb table, and some are missing; sequencing was by immunoSEQ multiplex PCR. The sample includes about 180,000 clones, 80% of them seen just once. This entry belongs to a study of cytomegalovirus exposure and HLA in healthy donors. The CDR3 runs to 16 residues. Germline CDR1 reads SEHNR; CDR2 reads FQNEAQ (reference sequence). V lost 7 bases and J lost 8, with 26 bases in between. Study-level points and caveats: Rare sequences made up most TCRs, while some public TCRs were found in many donors. In vitro, a few CMV-associated chains proved specific for CMV antigens.

Sequenced input: PBMCs. The sequence was obtained from a man aged 35 to 55 in good health and CMV-seronegative. This chain joins TRBV7-9 and TRBJ1-2; D unresolved. The CDR3 DNA reads as TGTGCCAGCACCCCCCTAATGGACTCACCCACGGCGGGCTACACCTTC. Its protein is CASTPLMDSPTAGYTF. Using reference TRBV7-9 and TRBJ1-2 for the parts outside the CDR3, the full variable domain is DTGVSQNPRHKITKRGQNVTFRCDPISEHNRLYWYRQTLGQGPEFLTYFQNEAQLEKSRLLSDRFSAERPKGSFSTLEIQRTEQGDSAMYLCASTPLMDSPTAGYTFGSGTRLTVV.